The 7 T cell receptor beta chains below come from one sample, sequenced in a study of shared clonotypes between healthy human individuals. Sequencing used immunoSEQ multiplex PCR; TCRdb keeps in-frame clones, though not all of them. The sample records hundreds of thousands of clones, roughly 96% being singletons. CD45RO-negative cells were positively selected for CCR7, leaving out terminally differentiated effector memory CD45RA+ cells. Sequencing was carried out using naive CD8+ T cells sorted from blood. The source of these receptors is a woman aged 25-40 years in good health.

In DNA, the CDR3 is TGTGCCAGCCGTAGAGGTGGACCCCCAAATTACAATGAGCAGTTCTTC. Protein sequence: CASRRGGPPNYNEQFF. V gene TRBV27 combines with J gene TRBJ2-1; D is ambiguous. The CDR3 length is 16 residues. Looked up from germline, CDR1 is MNHEY and CDR2 is SMNVEV (reference sequence). Trimming shortened V by 8 bases and J by 4 bases, and 21 bases separated the two germline ends.

Turning to this clone: An end of the junction does not agree with germline; a read error may underlie this. The rearrangement links TRBV6-1 to TRBJ2-1, with a possible D match to TRBD1 (7 bases). CDR1 and CDR2 (germline): MNHNS, SASEGT. The CDR3 runs 15 residues. The CDR3 is CASSDRQGLYYEQFF. CDR3 DNA sequence: TGTGCCAGCAGTGACCGACAGGGACTCTACTATGAGCAGTTCTTC.

This chain joins TRBV27 and TRBJ2-1; D is uncertain. Trimming cost V 0 bases and J 9 bases, with 18 bases left between them. Germline V CDR1 and CDR2: MNHEY, SMNVEV (reference sequence). The CDR3 is made up of 16 amino acids. The CDR3 loop reads CASSLSPKRLGFEQFF. Written as DNA, the CDR3 is TGTGCCAGCAGTTTATCCCCCAAAAGACTTGGCTTTGAGCAGTTCTTC.

The chain couples TRBV28 to TRBJ2-1; TRBD2 might be the D (6 bases). Germline CDR1 MDHEN, CDR2 SYDVKM. The CDR3 covers 14 residues. Between the trimmed V and J ends, which lost 1 base and 5 bases, there was a span of 9 bases. The CDR3 coding sequence is TGTGCCAGCAGTTTATCCGGGACTCACAATGAGCAGTTCTTC. Translating gives CASSLSGTHNEQFF.

The chain combines TRBV7-6 with TRBJ2-1; 9 nucleotides align to TRBD2. V was clipped by 2 bases and J by 8 bases; unmatched bases: 16. The CDR3 runs to 18 residues. Germline V gene lookup returns CDR1 SGHVS and CDR2 FNYEAQ. CDR3 loop: CASSLHAAGGETYHEQFF. As DNA, the CDR3 is TGTGCCAGCAGCTTACATGCCGCGGGGGGGGAGACTTACCATGAGCAGTTCTTC.

V usage is TRBV4-1 and J usage is TRBJ2-1, with TRBD1 matching over 10 bases. Germline CDR1 and CDR2: MGHRA and YSYEKL. The CDR3 is 15 residues long. The V gene end was trimmed by 3 bases and the J gene end by 8 bases; junction bases not matched to a gene: 7. CDR3 in DNA: TGCGCCAGCAGCCACGGGGGACAGGGGCTTCATGAGCAGTTCTTC. Amino acids: CASSHGGQGLHEQFF.

V is TRBV5-5 and J is TRBJ2-1, with D uncertain. CDR3 size: 12 residues. The V and J ends lost 1 base and 6 bases respectively, with 5 bases between them. Looked up from germline, CDR1 is SGHKS and CDR2 is YYEKEE (reference sequence). Here the CDR3 reads CASSLLGNEQFF. In nucleotides, the CDR3 is TGTGCCAGCAGCTTGTTGGGCAATGAGCAGTTCTTC.